Listed here are 20 T cell receptor beta chains from one sample, sequenced in a study of radiation and T cells in renal cell carcinoma. The protocol was immunoSEQ multiplex PCR, while the TCRdb copy is restricted to in-frame clones and leaves out a portion. The sample comprises over 60,000 clones, approximately 86% of which are singletons, and 22% rests with the top ten. Time point specified: blood 2 weeks post-SBRT. The treatment is: 15 Gy SBRT to primary tumor, nephrectomy 4 weeks later. The sample was blood, taken from a patient whose treatment included radiotherapy and nephrectomy. These receptors all come from a woman in her 50s with renal cell carcinoma.

The chain couples TRBV2 to TRBJ2-5; D is unresolved. Germline loops: CDR1 SNHLY, CDR2 FYNNEI. This CDR3 region has 14 residues. The V end lost 2 bases, the J end lost 2 bases, and 9 bases lay between the germline ends. The CDR3 DNA reads as TGTGCCAGCAGTGAATTGAGTAATCAAGAGACCCAGTACTTC. Translation gives CASSELSNQETQYF.

This sequence joins TRBV18 and TRBJ2-7; 7 bases align to TRBD2. V was pared by 2 bases and J by 5 bases, with 6 bases of the junction left unmatched. The CDR3 contains 14 residues. Germline values: CDR1 KGHSH, CDR2 LQKENI. DNA of the CDR3: TGTGCCAGCTCACCAGGCCTAGCGGACAACGAGCAGTACTTC. It is translated as CASSPGLADNEQYF.

This clone has more than one count but fewer than ten. This chain connects TRBV6-6 to TRBJ2-7; 8 nucleotides agree with TRBD1. The CDR3 spans 16 residues. Germline values: CDR1 MNHNY, CDR2 SVGAGI (reference sequence). V lost 2 bases, J lost 2 bases, and 8 bases stayed unmatched. CDR3 coding DNA: TGTGCCAGCAGTTACAGCCCGGGACAGGCTCCCTACGAGCAGTACTTC. Translated: CASSYSPGQAPYEQYF.

The chain carries TRBV19 and TRBJ2-3; D may match TRBD1 or TRBD2 (7 bases each). The CDR3 sequence is 15 residues long. Germline V gene sequence: CDR1 LNHDA, CDR2 SQIVND (reference sequence). Trimming took 4 bases from V and 2 from J, leaving 13 bases between them. The CDR3 is CASSTTGDYTDTQYF. The CDR3, as DNA: TGTGCCAGTAGTACTACAGGGGACTACACAGATACGCAGTATTTT.

The chain links TRBV19 to TRBJ2-3; 12 nucleotides line up with TRBD2. CDR1 is LNHDA and CDR2 is SQIVND in the germline V gene (reference sequence). With 5 bases clipped from V and 2 bases from J, the junction kept 11 bases outside the gene matches. This CDR3 is built from 18 residues. DNA for the CDR3: TGTGCCAGTAGTTCCGGGATAACTAGCGGGAGGACCACAGATACGCAGTATTTT. It translates to CASSSGITSGRTTDTQYF.

This clone was observed a few times. The chain recombines TRBV10-3 with TRBJ2-1; 10 bases agree with TRBD1. The germline V gene encodes CDR1 ENHRY and CDR2 SYGVKD. The CDR3 spans 15 residues. Trimming cost V 6 bases and J 4 bases; bases outside gene matches: 6. CDR3 DNA: TGTGCCATCAGATCCGGGACAGGGGCATACAATGAGCAGTTCTTC. Amino acid sequence: CAIRSGTGAYNEQFF.

The chain has TRBV21-1 and TRBJ1-5; TRBD1, the table's D call, lacks a check against the DNA. TRBV21-1 is a documented pseudogene. This CDR3 comprises 18 residues. Written as DNA, the CDR3 is TGTGCCAGCAGCAAAGTATATCCGACACCTTATAGCAATCAGCCCCAGCATTTT. It translates to CASSKVYPTPYSNQPQHF.

The J gene is TRBJ1-5, the V gene TRBV23-1, with a tentative D call TRBD1 (6 bases). TRBV23-1 counts as an open reading frame of uncertain function. The CDR3 is 16 residues long. Between the trimmed V and J ends, which lost 0 bases and 6 bases, there was a span of 15 bases. DNA for the CDR3: TGCGCCAGCAGTCAATCGGGTGGAAGGGGGGTTCAGCCCCAGCATTTT. Its translation is CASSQSGGRGVQPQHF.

DNA for the CDR3: TGTGCCATCAGTGGTGACAGGGAGAGGTACGAGCAGTACTTC. Translated, it gives CAISGDRERYEQYF. The chain couples TRBV10-3 to TRBJ2-7; 7 nucleotides agree with TRBD1. Germline loops: CDR1 ENHRY, CDR2 SYGVKD. The CDR3 has 14 amino acids. Trimming cost V 4 bases and J 4 bases; bases outside gene matches: 7.

The chain is built from TRBV19 and TRBJ1-2; perhaps TRBD1 as D (6 bases). The CDR3 is 15 residues long. CDR1 and CDR2 (germline): LNHDA, SQIVND (reference sequence). The V end was cut by 6 bases, the J end by 1 base, with 15 bases between. CDR3 bases: TGTGCCAGTAGGGAAACAGGGCAACTTAACTATGGCTACACCTTC. It codes for CASRETGQLNYGYTF.

V gene TRBV5-4 combines with J gene TRBJ1-1; TRBD1 agrees at 8 bases. The germline V gene encodes CDR1 SGHNT and CDR2 YYREEE (reference sequence). V shed 4 bases, J shed 0 bases, and the junction held 2 bases outside the gene matches. The CDR3 is 14 residues long. CDR3 bases: TGTGCCAGCAGCAGGACAGGGTTGAACACTGAAGCTTTCTTT. Residues: CASSRTGLNTEAFF.

The rearrangement uses TRBV18 and TRBJ2-7, with TRBD1 matching 12 bases. The CDR3 sequence is 14 residues long. CDR1 and CDR2 from the germline V gene are KGHSH and LQKENI. The trim removed 5 bases at V and 5 bases at J, leaving 4 bases unmatched. The CDR3 is CASSLGQGANEQYF. Written as DNA, the CDR3 is TGTGCCAGCTCATTGGGACAGGGGGCCAACGAGCAGTACTTC. The full variable domain, in which reference TRBV18 and TRBJ2-7 provide the parts outside the CDR3, is NAGVMQNPRHLVRRRGQEARLRCSPMKGHSHVYWYRQLPEEGLKFMVYLQKENIIDESGMPKERFSAEFPKEGPSILRIQQVVRGDSAAYFCASSLGQGANEQYFGPGTRLTVT.

This clone was picked up a small number of times. Here the CDR3 reads CASSKVGDSNYEQYF. CDR3 nucleotide sequence: TGTGCCAGCAGCAAAGTGGGGGACTCCAACTACGAGCAGTACTTC. This sequence joins TRBV21-1 and TRBJ2-7; no check of the table's D call, TRBD2, against the DNA was made. TRBV21-1 is described as a pseudogene. The CDR3 contains 15 residues.

V usage is TRBV5-1 and J usage is TRBJ2-3; 15 nucleotides line up with TRBD2. This CDR3 is 17 amino acids long. CDR1 and CDR2 from the germline V gene are SGHRS and YFSETQ. The J segment lost 2 bases and the V segment lost 2 bases, leaving 3 bases of the junction unmatched. The CDR3 is CASSLGTSGRNTDTQYF. The CDR3 nucleotides are TGCGCCAGCAGCTTAGGGACTAGCGGGAGGAACACAGATACGCAGTATTTT.

The J gene is TRBJ1-2, the V gene TRBV19; D uncertain. The V gene lost 0 bases and the J gene lost 3 bases, with 11 bases spanning the gap. The germline gives CDR1 LNHDA, CDR2 SQIVND (reference sequence). The CDR3 loop spans 15 amino acids. Here the CDR3 reads CASSIDLAAYYGYTF. CDR3 nucleotide sequence: TGTGCCAGTAGTATAGATCTAGCGGCTTACTATGGCTACACCTTC.

The chain uses TRBV19 and TRBJ1-1, with a weak D call TRBD1 (5 bases). V lost 3 bases and J 5 bases, leaving 19 bases between the germline ends. Germline-derived CDR1 and CDR2 are LNHDA and SQIVND (reference sequence). The CDR3 consists of 16 residues. The CDR3: CASSILGRTGGTEAFF. The CDR3, as DNA: TGTGCCAGTAGTATCTTGGGGCGAACGGGTGGGACTGAAGCTTTCTTT.

The V call is TRBV6-6, the J call TRBJ1-2, with TRBD1 matching over 9 bases. V shed 7 bases and J 8 bases; nucleotides not matched to a gene: 8. Germline CDR1 MNHNY, CDR2 SVGAGI (reference sequence). The CDR3 has 13 amino acids. Written as DNA, the CDR3 is TGTGCCAGCAAAGAGGGACAGGGAGGCGGCTACACCTTC. Amino acid sequence: CASKEGQGGGYTF.

The chain uses TRBV18 and TRBJ1-1, with D perhaps matching TRBD1 (5 bases). This CDR3 is built from 14 residues. Germline assignment: CDR1 KGHSH and CDR2 LQKENI. V lost 4 bases and J 1 base, leaving 10 bases between the germline ends. CDR3 sequence (DNA): TGTGCCAGCTCACGGGGGTCGTCGAACACTGAAGCTTTCTTT. Translating gives CASSRGSSNTEAFF.

The J gene is TRBJ1-1, the V gene TRBV28; 8 positions match TRBD1. Unmatched junction bases numbered 5, after V lost 4 bases and J lost 1 base. The CDR3 contains 15 residues. Per germline, CDR1 MDHEN and CDR2 SYDVKM. As DNA, the CDR3 is TGTGCCAGCAGTTCGCCGGGACAGGAGAACACTGAAGCTTTCTTT. Its protein is CASSSPGQENTEAFF.

The chain uses TRBV28 and TRBJ2-2; 9 bases map to TRBD2. This CDR3 is 15 amino acids long. V lost 6 bases to trimming and J lost 5 bases; unmatched junction nucleotides: 7. Germline V lookup: CDR1 MDHEN, CDR2 SYDVKM. CDR3 sequence: CASRLGTSSTGELFF. CDR3 nucleotide sequence: TGTGCCAGCAGGCTGGGGACTAGCAGTACCGGGGAGCTGTTTTTT.